This entry lists 5 T cell receptor beta chains sequenced from one sample in a study of blood T cell repertoires in COVID-19. Here immunoSEQ multiplex PCR was the method, and the copy in TCRdb shows in-frame clones only, minus some. Found here are 200,000 to 250,000 clones, approximately 86% of them singletons; the top ten hold about 1.3%. Input material: peripheral blood. These receptors all come from a woman in her 30s with COVID-19, enrolled during active disease.

This clone occurred once. The V call is TRBV30, the J call TRBJ1-3, with TRBD1 matching over 7 bases. Germline CDR1 GTSNPN, CDR2 SVGIG (reference sequence). V gave up 4 bases and J gave up 7 bases; unmatched junction bases: 7. CDR3 length equals 13 residues. This CDR3 reads CAWNLQGVNTIYF. The CDR3 DNA reads TGTGCCTGGAATCTTCAGGGGGTTAACACCATATATTTT.

The rearrangement joins TRBV11-3 to TRBJ2-3; 8 positions match TRBD1. V shed 5 bases, J shed 4 bases, and the junction held 8 bases outside the gene matches. The CDR3 runs to 15 residues. Germline V gene data show CDR1 as SGHNT and CDR2 as YENEEA. Written as DNA, the CDR3 is TGTGCCAGCAGCCTAGGACAGGGTTACTCAGATACGCAGTATTTT. Protein sequence: CASSLGQGYSDTQYF.

This chain uses TRBV7-9 with TRBJ1-3, with D possibly TRBD1 on 6 matching bases. Germline V gives CDR1 SEHNR, CDR2 FQNEAQ (reference sequence). With 3 bases removed from V and 1 base from J, the gap between germline ends came to 13 bases. The CDR3 contains 16 residues. The CDR3 coding sequence is TGTGCCAGCAGCTTCGGGCAGGGGAGATCTGGAAACACCATATATTTT. Its protein is CASSFGQGRSGNTIYF.

The V and J genes are TRBV21-1 and TRBJ2-1; the table's D call of TRBD2 was not tested on the DNA. TRBV21-1 is described as a pseudogene. The CDR3 runs 20 residues. CDR3 coding DNA: TGTGCCAGCAGCAAAGGTAGTTATCGGCAGCGGGGGAGCTCCTACAATGAGCAGTTCTTC. Protein: CASSKGSYRQRGSSYNEQFF.

The chain combines TRBV7-2 with TRBJ1-6; unclear D gene. The germline gives CDR1 SGHTA, CDR2 FQGNSA. V lost 6 bases and J lost 7, with 19 bases in between. This CDR3 has 16 amino acids. The CDR3 coding sequence is TGTGCCAGCAGTTTGGGCGGAGTTGGCGGGAATTCACCCCTCCACTTT. The encoded protein is CASSLGGVGGNSPLHF. Variable domain in full (rest from reference TRBV7-2 and TRBJ1-6): GAGVSQSPSNKVTEKGKDVELRCDPISGHTALYWYRQSLGQGLEFLIYFQGNSAPDKSGLPSDRFSAERTGGSVSTLTIQRTQQEDSAVYLCASSLGGVGGNSPLHFGNGTRLTVT.